This TCR beta chain was profiled in a study of blood T cell repertoires in COVID-19. As for the study in general: The cDNA or gDNA used as material had been derived from T cells, B-cell-depleted T cells, or PBMCs.

Recruitment covered 20 to 25 US areas and drew participants whose ages spanned about 18 to 90 years. Participants had their cohort set by participant-reported clinical history. V was clipped by 5 bases and J by 1 base; unmatched bases: 11. This CDR3 comprises 17 residues. Germline assignment: CDR1 SGHAT and CDR2 FQNNGV. Original analysis: Amplified reference gene primers provided the basis for estimating nucleated cell counts. The assay was immunoSEQ multiplex PCR, and TCRdb's table has in-frame clones only and misses some. V and J calls and clone size are given by that table; D and trimming were obtained from the DNA. The sample lists around 400,000 clones, approximately 89% occurring once.

This chain joins TRBV11-2 and TRBJ2-5; TRBD2 agrees at 9 bases. The sample taken for sequencing was PBMCs or T cells enriched from blood (not recorded which). This clonotype was sampled from a woman aged 25 to 45 who had recovered from COVID-19. CDR3 loop: CASSRTSSGGLQETQYF. The CDR3 DNA reads TGTGCCAGCAGCCGTACCTCAAGCGGGGGGCTCCAAGAGACCCAGTACTTC. Variable domain in full (rest from reference TRBV11-2 and TRBJ2-5): EAGVAQSPRYKIIEKRQSVAFWCNPISGHATLYWYQQILGQGPKLLIQFQNNGVVDDSQLPKDRFSAERLKGVDSTLKIQPAKLEDSAVYLCASSRTSSGGLQETQYFGPGTRLLVL.